The 32 T cell receptor beta chains below come from one sample, sequenced in a study of beta chain features in type 1 diabetes. The investigators reverse transcribed all of the isolated RNA, so they sequenced expressed TCRB transcripts. Data came from immunoSEQ multiplex PCR; TCRdb stores just in-frame clones and leaves some out. The sample shows hundreds of thousands of clones, 13% of them seen only once. Study-wide findings and caveats: Within each of all four CD4+ subsets, Type 1 diabetes patients had TCRB CDR3s that were moderately but significantly shorter.

Antigens for these TCRs are unknown. Sequencing used naive CD4+ T cells from blood. The receptors stem from a man between 18 and 35 years old with type 1 diabetes.

This clone was picked up a small number of times. The CDR3 loop is CASSASGEMNTEAFF. The CDR3 DNA is TGTGCCAGCAGCGCGTCAGGGGAAATGAACACTGAAGCTTTCTTT. The chain joins TRBV5-4 to TRBJ1-1, with a tentative D call TRBD1 (6 bases). Germline V CDR1 and CDR2: SGHNT, YYREEE (reference sequence). V lost 4 bases and J 0 bases, leaving 13 bases between the germline ends. The length of the CDR3 is 15 residues.

A few counts support this clone. The chain carries TRBV5-1 and TRBJ2-7, with a weak D call TRBD2 (6 bases). The CDR3 runs to 15 residues. V lost 0 bases, J lost 3 bases, and 13 bases lay in between. Germline assignment: CDR1 SGHRS and CDR2 YFSETQ. CDR3: CASSLVGGPNYEQYF. The CDR3 nucleotides read TGCGCCAGCAGCTTGGTGGGGGGACCTAACTACGAGCAGTACTTC.

The chain uses TRBV9 and TRBJ2-7; TRBD1 matches 7 bases. The CDR3 extends over 15 amino acids. Germline lookup yields CDR1 SGDLS and CDR2 YYNGEE. V gave up 0 bases and J gave up 4 bases; unmatched junction bases: 7. CDR3 amino acids: CASSVGDRVWYEQYF. The CDR3 region has the DNA TGTGCCAGCAGCGTAGGTGACAGGGTCTGGTACGAGCAGTACTTC.

This clone showed up just a few times. Within the sample, other DNA sequences also encode this same CDR3. The rearrangement uses TRBV18 and TRBJ2-7; D may be TRBD1 (5 bases). V dropped 2 bases and J dropped 4 bases, with 6 bases sitting between them. This CDR3 spans 12 amino acids. CDR1 and CDR2 (germline): KGHSH, LQKENI. The chain's CDR3 is CASSPGAYEQYF. As DNA, the CDR3 is TGTGCCAGCTCACCAGGGGCTTACGAGCAGTACTTC.

Only a few counts were recorded for this clone. The chain joins TRBV18 to TRBJ1-1, with 7 bases that match TRBD1. The germline V gene has CDR1 KGHSH and CDR2 LQKENI. The CDR3 contains 15 residues. The V gene end was trimmed by 4 bases and the J gene end by 1 base; junction bases not matched to a gene: 6. The CDR3 DNA follows: TGTGCCAGCTCACAACAGGGGTTGGGGAACACTGAAGCTTTCTTT. It codes for CASSQQGLGNTEAFF.

This clone was seen a handful of times. The chain is built from TRBV10-3 and TRBJ1-4; D call uncertain. CDR1 ENHRY and CDR2 SYGVKD come from the germline V gene. V dropped 0 bases and J dropped 8 bases, with 7 bases sitting between them. The CDR3 runs 13 residues. The chain's CDR3 is CAISESALEKLFF. The CDR3 DNA follows: TGTGCCATCAGTGAGTCGGCGCTGGAAAAACTGTTTTTT.

V usage is TRBV7-9 and J usage is TRBJ1-6; D gene ambiguous. CDR1 is SEHNR, CDR2 FQNEAQ, per germline (reference sequence). The V and J ends lost 1 base and 0 bases respectively, with 13 bases between them. CDR3 length: 18 residues. The CDR3 DNA follows: TGTGCCAGCAGCTTAGTGGCACAGCTGAGCTCCTATAATTCACCCCTCCACTTT. Its protein product is CASSLVAQLSSYNSPLHF.

This clone was detected only a few times. The chain employs TRBV9 and TRBJ1-2; 9 bases are shared with TRBD1. V lost 3 bases and J lost 1; bases outside the gene matches: 7. The CDR3 extends over 16 amino acids. Germline CDR1 and CDR2: SGDLS and YYNGEE. The CDR3 bases are TGTGCCAGCAGCGCCCCGGGGGGACAGGGTAACTATGGCTACACCTTC. This translates into CASSAPGGQGNYGYTF.

This chain joins TRBV19 and TRBJ1-5, with 7 nucleotides matching TRBD1. Germline V gives CDR1 LNHDA, CDR2 SQIVND (reference sequence). The CDR3 has 15 amino acids. Unmatched junction bases numbered 4, after V lost 4 bases and J lost 1 base. The CDR3 nucleotides are TGTGCCAGTAGTACTGGGACAGTAAGCAATCAGCCCCAGCATTTT. Its protein is CASSTGTVSNQPQHF.

V usage is TRBV15 and J usage is TRBJ1-5, with 8 bases fitting TRBD1. V shed 0 bases, J shed 5 bases, and the junction held 6 bases outside the gene matches. Looked up from germline, CDR1 is LNHNV and CDR2 is YYDKDF (reference sequence). This CDR3 has 16 amino acids. CDR3 residues: CATSRDRGQAYQPQHF. CDR3 DNA: TGTGCCACCAGCAGAGATCGGGGACAGGCATATCAGCCCCAGCATTTT.

The gene calls are TRBV30 and TRBJ2-5; D is uncertain. TRBJ2-7 explains the end of the DNA better; the J call may be wrong. CDR3 length: 13 amino acids. The germline gives CDR1 GTSNPN, CDR2 SVGIG (reference sequence). The CDR3, as DNA: TGTGCCTGGAGTCGGCAGAGCTCCTACGAGCAGTACTTC. It is translated as CAWSRQSSYEQYF.

This clone was detected a few times. The V gene is TRBV6-5, the J gene TRBJ2-4; D might be TRBD2 (5 bases). The CDR3 sequence is 13 residues long. Trimming shortened V by 7 bases and J by 4 bases, and 11 bases separated the two germline ends. Per germline, CDR1 MNHEY and CDR2 SVGAGI. Here the CDR3 DNA reads TGTGCCAGCACCACCGGGAAAAAAAACATTCAGTACTTC. This translates into CASTTGKKNIQYF.

The CDR3 sequence is CASSPGSLSYEQYF. The CDR3 nucleotides are TGTGCCAGCTCACCCGGTTCCCTATCCTACGAGCAGTACTTC. The J gene is TRBJ2-7, the V gene TRBV18; D unclear. Germline V gene lookup returns CDR1 KGHSH and CDR2 LQKENI. The germline V and J ends were trimmed by 3 bases and 1 base, with 10 bases remaining between them. There are 14 residues in the CDR3.

This chain links TRBV12-5 with TRBJ2-5; D is unclear. This CDR3 region has 12 residues. CDR1 is LGHNT, CDR2 FRNRAP, per germline. The V end was cut by 5 bases, the J end by 5 bases, with 9 bases between. This CDR3 reads CASGAPGETQYF. Written as DNA, the CDR3 is TGTGCTAGTGGTGCGCCCGGCGAGACCCAGTACTTC.

A few counts support this clone. The chain links TRBV27 to TRBJ2-3; the D call may be TRBD1 or TRBD2 (7 bases each). Trimming removed 4 bases from V and 3 bases from J, with 17 bases in between. The CDR3 length is 16 residues. Germline V gene lookup returns CDR1 MNHEY and CDR2 SMNVEV (reference sequence). CDR3 in DNA: TGTGCCAGCAGTTCCTATAGACAGGGAGGGACAGATACGCAGTATTTT. It codes for CASSSYRQGGTDTQYF.

V and J are TRBV7-9 and TRBJ2-7; D not certain. The CDR3 has 13 amino acids. V lost 5 bases, J lost 7 bases, and 15 bases lay in between. Germline CDR1 reads SEHNR; CDR2 reads FQNEAQ (reference sequence). This chain's CDR3 is CASSGRALGEQYF. In DNA form, the CDR3 reads TGTGCCAGCAGCGGACGGGCCCTGGGGGAGCAGTACTTC.

This clone was seen a few times. The chain couples TRBV19 to TRBJ1-5; maybe TRBD1 (6 bases). The CDR3 length is 15 residues. CDR1 is LNHDA, CDR2 SQIVND, per germline (reference sequence). V lost 7 bases, J lost 0 bases, and 13 bases lay in between. CDR3 nucleotide sequence: TGTGCCAGTAAAGCCGGGACAACTAGCAATCAGCCCCAGCATTTT. This translates into CASKAGTTSNQPQHF.

The chain employs TRBV7-2 and TRBJ2-1, with a tentative D call TRBD1 (6 bases). This CDR3 has 16 residues. With 6 bases removed from V and 0 bases from J, the gap between germline ends came to 15 bases. Germline-derived CDR1 and CDR2 are SGHTA and FQGNSA. The CDR3 region has the DNA TGTGCCAGCAGACCTATTACAGGGAGCTCCTACAATGAGCAGTTCTTC. Encoded protein: CASRPITGSSYNEQFF. Full variable domain (remainder filled in from reference TRBV7-2 and TRBJ2-1): GAGVSQSPSNKVTEKGKDVELRCDPISGHTALYWYRQSLGQGLEFLIYFQGNSAPDKSGLPSDRFSAERTGGSVSTLTIQRTQQEDSAVYLCASRPITGSSYNEQFFGPGTRLTVL.

This sequence joins TRBV4-1 and TRBJ1-2; TRBD1 might be the D (6 bases). Germline CDR1 is MGHRA and CDR2 is YSYEKL. The CDR3 covers 16 residues. The ends were cut back, 0 bases at V and 6 bases at J, with 17 bases in the middle. The chain's CDR3 is CASSQDLRGLVDGYTF. CDR3 sequence (DNA): TGCGCCAGCAGCCAAGATCTGCGGGGGCTCGTAGATGGCTACACCTTC.

A few counts support this clone. V gene TRBV6-5 combines with J gene TRBJ2-1; D remains unclear. V gave up 6 bases and J gave up 6 bases, with 9 bases separating them. Germline loops: CDR1 MNHEY, CDR2 SVGAGI. The CDR3 spans 12 residues. CDR3 nucleotides: TGTGCCAGCAGCCTAGACCGCAATGAGCAGTTCTTC. Protein product: CASSLDRNEQFF.

The rearrangement uses TRBV28 and TRBJ1-3, with TRBD1 identical over 7 bases. Germline values: CDR1 MDHEN, CDR2 SYDVKM. The CDR3 sequence is 15 residues long. V shed 7 bases and J 0 bases; nucleotides not matched to a gene: 6. CDR3 nucleotides: TGTGCCAGCACCTCGACAGGGTTCTCTGGAAACACCATATATTTT. Its protein is CASTSTGFSGNTIYF.

With respect to this clone: The same CDR3 is also encoded by other DNA sequences in this sample. This sequence joins TRBV30 and TRBJ1-5, with D unclear. The CDR3 runs to 13 residues. Trimming cost V 3 bases and J 2 bases, with 8 bases left between them. Germline V CDR1 and CDR2: GTSNPN, SVGIG (reference sequence). The CDR3 nucleotides are TGTGCCTGGAGCTACGATGGCAATCAGCCCCAGCATTTT. Translating gives CAWSYDGNQPQHF.

V gene TRBV28 combines with J gene TRBJ2-1, with TRBD2 matching over 7 bases. CDR3 length: 13 amino acids. Germline V CDR1 and CDR2: MDHEN, SYDVKM. The V segment lost 11 bases and the J segment 4 bases; nucleotides outside the gene matches: 8. CDR3 protein: CACGGSLYNEQFF. CDR3 bases: TGTGCCTGCGGGGGTTCCCTGTACAATGAGCAGTTCTTC.

The rearrangement uses TRBV5-1 and TRBJ1-2, with 7 bases aligning to TRBD1. Germline loops: CDR1 SGHRS, CDR2 YFSETQ. This CDR3 spans 14 amino acids. The V and J ends lost 0 bases and 2 bases, in that order; junction bases with no gene match: 1. The DNA for the CDR3 is TGCGCCAGCAGCTTGGTGGGACAGAACTATGGCTACACCTTC. Protein sequence: CASSLVGQNYGYTF.

Note on this clone: A read error may explain this, as a much larger clone is one base away. This sample also contains other DNA sequences that code for the same CDR3. The chain joins TRBV30 to TRBJ1-1; D remains ambiguous. This CDR3 region has 13 residues. Germline loops: CDR1 GTSNPN, CDR2 SVGIG (reference sequence). Trimming stripped 0 bases from V and 1 base from J, with 6 bases between. The CDR3 region has the DNA TGTGCCTGGAGTGTACAGCGGAACACTGAAGCTTTCTTT. Its protein product is CAWSVQRNTEAFF.

This clone appeared a few times. The chain carries TRBV5-4 and TRBJ2-1; D unresolved. Trimming removed 2 bases from V and 10 bases from J, with 10 bases in between. The V gene's germline CDR1 is SGHNT and CDR2 YYREEE (reference sequence). There are 12 residues in the CDR3. Here the CDR3 reads CASSFVAAEQFF. As DNA, the CDR3 is TGTGCCAGCAGCTTTGTGGCAGCGGAGCAGTTCTTC.

Notes on this clone: Since no conserved phenylalanine or tryptophan closes the CDR3, a read error is the likely cause. The DNA is omitted, as the CDR3 cannot be located on it reliably, and the CDR3 follows TCRdb's listing. The V gene is TRBV7-9, the J gene TRBJ2-7; the table calls TRBD2, which could not be checked here. Germline-derived CDR1 and CDR2 are SEHNR and FQNEAQ (reference sequence). From its first to its last residue, the CDR3 has 11 amino acids. CDR3: CASSLGGDSDL.

The V and J genes are TRBV30 and TRBJ1-6; D gene ambiguous. The germline gives CDR1 GTSNPN, CDR2 SVGIG (reference sequence). The V gene lost 4 bases and the J gene lost 7 bases, with 11 bases spanning the gap. There are 13 residues in the CDR3. CDR3 in DNA: TGTGCCTGGACGGATCTTTACAATTCACCCCTCCACTTT. Its protein is CAWTDLYNSPLHF. The whole variable domain, remainder taken from reference TRBV30 and TRBJ1-6, is SQTIHQWPATLVQPVGSPLSLECTVEGTSNPNLYWYRQAAGRGLQLLFYSVGIGQISSEVPQNLSASRPQDRQFILSSKKLLLSDSGFYLCAWTDLYNSPLHFGNGTRLTVT.

This clone was seen repeatedly, ten times or more. The V gene is TRBV23-1, the J gene TRBJ2-1; D might be TRBD1 or TRBD2, each matching 5 bases. TRBV23-1 is annotated as an ORF whose role is uncertain. The germline V and J ends were trimmed by 0 bases and 0 bases, with 12 bases remaining between them. CDR3 size: 17 residues. The CDR3 region is CASSQSGTSSSYNEQFF. The CDR3 region has the DNA TGCGCCAGCAGTCAATCTGGGACGTCGAGCTCCTACAATGAGCAGTTCTTC.

This clone has just one count. This rearrangement joins TRBV9 to TRBJ2-7; D not resolved. The germline CDR1 and CDR2 sequences are SGDLS and YYNGEE. This CDR3 spans 15 amino acids. V was shortened by 0 bases and J by 3 bases, with 13 bases between the two germline ends. The CDR3 loop reads CASSVAMGRNYEQYF. In nucleotides, the CDR3 is TGTGCCAGCAGCGTAGCCATGGGCAGGAACTACGAGCAGTACTTC.

This chain connects TRBV7-9 to TRBJ1-6; 9 positions agree with TRBD1. The CDR3 is made up of 14 amino acids. V dropped 4 bases and J dropped 10; count of bases not matched to a gene: 5. The germline V gene encodes CDR1 SEHNR and CDR2 FQNEAQ (reference sequence). The CDR3 coding sequence is TGTGCCAGCAGCTATGGACAGGGGAGCTCACCCCTCCACTTT. Its protein is CASSYGQGSSPLHF.

The rearrangement uses TRBV10-3 and TRBJ2-3; no clear D. The length of the CDR3 is 12 residues. CDR1 ENHRY and CDR2 SYGVKD come from the germline V gene. The V end was cut by 2 bases, the J end by 4 bases, with 4 bases between. The CDR3 region has the DNA TGTGCCATCAGTGAGGCGGCAGATACGCAGTATTTT. Translated, it gives CAISEAADTQYF.